This T cell receptor beta chain was recorded in a study of cytomegalovirus exposure and HLA in healthy donors. All the people who gave samples were healthy bone marrow donors. With 60 Vbeta and 13 Jbeta primers, the PCR was carried out. In the authors' methods: Per a later analysis, the number of unique TCR beta chains was about 80 million, of which around 9.9 million were shared. Sequenced by immunoSEQ multiplex PCR; TCRdb stores in-frame clones only, minus some. The D gene and trimming were derived from the DNA, and the V and J assignments and clone size from that table. The table lists approximately 160,000 clones, around 77% of them singletons. Turning to this clone: As yet, its antigen is unknown.

Findings and caveats of the study: TCR sequences were mostly rare, though some public TCRs occurred in many donors. Cytomegalovirus status, reportedly, was diagnosed with high specificity and sensitivity by the classifier.

The germline CDR1 and CDR2 sequences are KGHSH and LQKENI. The CDR3 totals 17 residues. Trimming removed 3 bases at V and 1 base at J, with 16 bases between. The sample comprised PBMCs. The clonotype comes from a woman younger than 45 in good health and CMV-seronegative. The chain is built from TRBV18 and TRBJ1-5; a possible D gene is TRBD1 (6 bases). The CDR3 region has the DNA TGTGCCAGCTCACCGGGCGGGGGCGGGCCGAGCAATCAGCCCCAGCATTTT. This gives the protein CASSPGGGGPSNQPQHF. Complete variable domain (other parts from reference TRBV18 and TRBJ1-5): NAGVMQNPRHLVRRRGQEARLRCSPMKGHSHVYWYRQLPEEGLKFMVYLQKENIIDESGMPKERFSAEFPKEGPSILRIQQVVRGDSAAYFCASSPGGGGPSNQPQHFGDGTRLSIL.